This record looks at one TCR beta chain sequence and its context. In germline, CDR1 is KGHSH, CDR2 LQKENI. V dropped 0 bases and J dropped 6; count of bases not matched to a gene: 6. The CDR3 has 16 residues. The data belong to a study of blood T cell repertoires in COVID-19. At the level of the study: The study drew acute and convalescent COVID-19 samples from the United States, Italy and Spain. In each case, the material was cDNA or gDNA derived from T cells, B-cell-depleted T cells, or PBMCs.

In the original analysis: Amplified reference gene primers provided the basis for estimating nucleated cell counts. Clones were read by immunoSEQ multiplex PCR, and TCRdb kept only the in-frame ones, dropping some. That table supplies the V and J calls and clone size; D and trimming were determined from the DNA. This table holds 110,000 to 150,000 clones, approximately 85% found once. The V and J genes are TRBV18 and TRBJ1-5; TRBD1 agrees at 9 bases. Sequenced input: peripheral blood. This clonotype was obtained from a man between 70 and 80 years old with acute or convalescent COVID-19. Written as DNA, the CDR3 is TGTGCCAGCTCACCACCAAGGACAGGGGATAGTCAGCCCCAGCATTTT. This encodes CASSPPRTGDSQPQHF.